A selection of T cell receptor beta chains follows, all from one sample in a study of molecular identifiers for immune sequencing clone quantification. TCRdb used MiXCR to reprocess the PCR reads, holding one entry per CDR3 protein. The sample shows more than 300,000 distinct CDR3 sequences, about 21% of them seen only once. Sequenced input: naive CD8+ T cells from blood, with Jurkat cell RNA spiked in. The origin of the receptors is a human donor in good health. Some libraries in this study had Jurkat cell RNA spiked in. Each CDR3 is given with its conserved first and last residue. Fields, in order: D gene, clone size, V gene, J gene, CDR3 protein, CDR3 DNA. A D gene is named only where the DNA matches it firmly. Rows give clone size only sometimes, using once, few, many, or a class for an expanded clone.

D gene: NA; clone size: NA; V gene: TRBV12-3/TRBV12-4; J gene: TRBJ2-1; CDR3 protein: CASSSKWGVNEQFF; CDR3 DNA: TGTGCCAGCAGTTCCAAGTGGGGGGTCAATGAGCAGTTCTTC
D gene: TRBD2; clone size: NA; V gene: TRBV2; J gene: TRBJ2-7; CDR3 protein: CASSYLLAGSYEQYF; CDR3 DNA: TGTGCCAGCAGCTATCTCCTAGCGGGATCCTACGAGCAGTACTTC
D gene: NA; clone size: NA; V gene: TRBV27; J gene: TRBJ1-2; CDR3 protein: CASSPSYGQDYGYTF; CDR3 DNA: TGTGCCAGCAGTCCCTCGTACGGGCAGGACTATGGCTACACCTTC
D gene: TRBD1; clone size: NA; V gene: TRBV19; J gene: TRBJ1-5; CDR3 protein: CTTRDREGENQPQHF; CDR3 DNA: TGTACCACCCGGGACAGGGAGGGGGAAAACCAGCCCCAGCATTTT
D gene: NA; clone size: many; V gene: TRBV27; J gene: TRBJ1-5; CDR3 protein: CASSLSQGFQPQHF; CDR3 DNA: TGTGCCAGCAGTTTGAGCCAGGGTTTTCAGCCCCAGCATTTT
D gene: NA; clone size: many; V gene: TRBV4-3; J gene: TRBJ2-2; CDR3 protein: CASSQDMGAPNTGELFF; CDR3 DNA: TGCGCCAGCAGCCAAGATATGGGGGCCCCGAACACCGGGGAGCTGTTTTTT
D gene: TRBD2; clone size: many; V gene: TRBV28; J gene: TRBJ2-1; CDR3 protein: CASSSPRLRGTYNEQFF; CDR3 DNA: TGTGCCAGCAGTTCCCCAAGATTGCGGGGGACCTACAATGAGCAGTTCTTC
D gene: NA; clone size: many; V gene: TRBV4-3; J gene: TRBJ1-5; CDR3 protein: CASSQDRYANQPQHF; CDR3 DNA: TGCGCCAGCAGCCAAGATAGGTACGCTAATCAGCCCCAGCATTTT
D gene: NA; clone size: NA; V gene: TRBV21-1; J gene: TRBJ2-1; CDR3 protein: CASSKARGAAPYNEQFF; CDR3 DNA: TGTGCCAGCAGCAAAGCACGGGGAGCGGCCCCCTACAATGAGCAGTTCTTC
D gene: NA; clone size: many; V gene: TRBV4-3; J gene: TRBJ2-3; CDR3 protein: CASSQSSSTDTQYF; CDR3 DNA: TGCGCCAGCAGCCAGAGTTCTAGCACAGATACGCAGTATTTT
D gene: NA; clone size: many; V gene: TRBV5-6; J gene: TRBJ2-7; CDR3 protein: CASSSFPTGPETLYEQYF; CDR3 DNA: TGTGCCAGCAGCTCTTTCCCTACCGGGCCAGAAACTCTATACGAGCAGTACTTC
D gene: NA; clone size: NA; V gene: TRBV28; J gene: TRBJ2-1; CDR3 protein: CASSLIPRGEFF; CDR3 DNA: TGTGCCAGCAGTTTGATCCCGCGGGGTGAGTTCTTC
D gene: TRBD1; clone size: many; V gene: TRBV13; J gene: TRBJ1-1; CDR3 protein: CASSPRQGAMNTEAFF; CDR3 DNA: TGTGCCAGCAGCCCAAGACAGGGAGCTATGAACACTGAAGCTTTCTTT
D gene: NA; clone size: few; V gene: TRBV27; J gene: TRBJ2-3; CDR3 protein: CASSLGSGDTQYF; CDR3 DNA: TGTGCCAGCAGTTTAGGGTCCGGAGATACGCAGTATTTT
D gene: TRBD2; clone size: many; V gene: TRBV7-2; J gene: TRBJ2-1; CDR3 protein: CASSLLAGEYNEQFF; CDR3 DNA: TGTGCCAGCAGCTTACTAGCGGGGGAATACAATGAGCAGTTCTTC
D gene: TRBD2; clone size: many; V gene: TRBV20-1; J gene: TRBJ2-7; CDR3 protein: CSAINVAGGYEQYF; CDR3 DNA: TGCAGTGCTATAAATGTAGCGGGAGGGTACGAGCAGTACTTC
D gene: NA; clone size: NA; V gene: TRBV27; J gene: TRBJ2-3; CDR3 protein: CASGRQVGSPTDTQYF; CDR3 DNA: TGTGCCAGCGGAAGACAAGTGGGCAGCCCCACAGATACGCAGTATTTT
D gene: NA; clone size: few; V gene: TRBV20-1; J gene: TRBJ1-5; CDR3 protein: CSARSTSPDQGGQPQHF; CDR3 DNA: TGCAGTGCTAGATCTACCTCTCCGGACCAGGGCGGCCAGCCCCAGCATTTT
D gene: TRBD2; clone size: many; V gene: TRBV28; J gene: TRBJ2-5; CDR3 protein: CASSFFASGTLETQYF; CDR3 DNA: TGTGCCAGCAGTTTTTTTGCTAGCGGAACACTAGAGACCCAGTACTTC
D gene: NA; clone size: NA; V gene: TRBV5-1; J gene: TRBJ1-1; CDR3 protein: CASTLPSNEAFF; CDR3 DNA: TGCGCCAGCACGCTTCCCTCTAATGAAGCTTTCTTT
D gene: TRBD1; clone size: few; V gene: TRBV12-5; J gene: TRBJ2-2; CDR3 protein: CASGPTTGGATGELFF; CDR3 DNA: TGTGCTAGTGGTCCCACGACAGGGGGCGCGACCGGGGAGCTGTTTTTT
D gene: TRBD1; clone size: many; V gene: TRBV4-1; J gene: TRBJ2-3; CDR3 protein: CASSSTGPRTDTQYF; CDR3 DNA: TGCGCCAGCAGCTCGACAGGGCCTCGTACAGATACGCAGTATTTT
D gene: TRBD2; clone size: many; V gene: TRBV12-3/TRBV12-4; J gene: TRBJ2-5; CDR3 protein: CASSLISGGLKQETQYF; CDR3 DNA: TGTGCCAGCAGTTTGATTAGCGGGGGGCTCAAGCAAGAGACCCAGTACTTC
D gene: NA; clone size: many; V gene: TRBV7-9; J gene: TRBJ2-6; CDR3 protein: CASSPSDAGANVLTF; CDR3 DNA: TGTGCCAGCAGCCCCAGTGATGCTGGGGCCAACGTCCTGACTTTC
D gene: TRBD2; clone size: many; V gene: TRBV30; J gene: TRBJ2-1; CDR3 protein: CAWSLASGRDEQFF; CDR3 DNA: TGTGCCTGGAGTCTGGCTAGCGGGAGGGATGAGCAGTTCTTC
D gene: TRBD2; clone size: many; V gene: TRBV6-5; J gene: TRBJ2-7; CDR3 protein: CASSYSVAGGAYEQYF; CDR3 DNA: TGTGCCAGCAGTTACTCGGTAGCGGGAGGAGCTTACGAGCAGTACTTC
D gene: NA; clone size: many; V gene: TRBV4-2; J gene: TRBJ2-5; CDR3 protein: CASSQDGGVETQYF; CDR3 DNA: TGTGCCAGCAGCCAAGATGGCGGGGTTGAGACCCAGTACTTC
D gene: NA; clone size: many; V gene: TRBV12-3/TRBV12-4; J gene: TRBJ1-2; CDR3 protein: CASTQIQGVHYGYTF; CDR3 DNA: TGTGCCAGCACCCAAATACAGGGCGTCCACTATGGCTACACCTTC
D gene: TRBD1; clone size: many; V gene: TRBV7-9; J gene: TRBJ1-3; CDR3 protein: CATSGQYSGNTIYF; CDR3 DNA: TGTGCCACCTCGGGACAGTACTCTGGAAACACCATATATTTT
D gene: NA; clone size: many; V gene: TRBV7-9; J gene: TRBJ2-1; CDR3 protein: CASSLAGALTEQFF; CDR3 DNA: TGTGCCAGCAGCTTAGCGGGGGCCCTGACTGAGCAGTTCTTC
D gene: NA; clone size: many; V gene: TRBV11-2; J gene: TRBJ1-1; CDR3 protein: CASSLNAVGNTEAFF; CDR3 DNA: TGTGCCAGCAGCTTAAACGCTGTCGGGAACACTGAAGCTTTCTTT
D gene: NA; clone size: NA; V gene: TRBV27; J gene: TRBJ2-2; CDR3 protein: CASSFKRRAGELFF; CDR3 DNA: TGTGCCAGCAGTTTTAAAAGGAGGGCCGGGGAGCTGTTTTTT
D gene: NA; clone size: many; V gene: TRBV5-8; J gene: TRBJ2-2; CDR3 protein: CASSLEVGWGGELFF; CDR3 DNA: TGTGCCAGCAGCTTGGAGGTCGGCTGGGGCGGGGAGCTGTTTTTT
D gene: NA; clone size: many; V gene: TRBV27; J gene: TRBJ2-3; CDR3 protein: CASSSLGLFDTQYF; CDR3 DNA: TGTGCCAGCAGTTCTCTCGGTCTCTTTGATACGCAGTATTTT
D gene: NA; clone size: NA; V gene: TRBV20-1; J gene: TRBJ2-3; CDR3 protein: CSATAYGTASTDTQYF; CDR3 DNA: TGCAGTGCAACCGCGTACGGGACGGCTAGCACAGATACGCAGTATTTT
D gene: TRBD2; clone size: many; V gene: TRBV7-9; J gene: TRBJ2-5; CDR3 protein: CASSLEAGGPETQYF; CDR3 DNA: TGTGCCAGCAGCTTAGAGGCGGGAGGGCCAGAGACCCAGTACTTC
D gene: NA; clone size: many; V gene: TRBV6-4; J gene: TRBJ2-1; CDR3 protein: CASSDPSVGHEQFF; CDR3 DNA: TGTGCCAGCAGTGACCCATCGGTCGGTCATGAGCAGTTCTTC
D gene: NA; clone size: few; V gene: TRBV11-2; J gene: TRBJ2-3; CDR3 protein: CASSLAFFSTDTQYF; CDR3 DNA: TGTGCCAGCAGCTTGGCCTTTTTTAGCACAGATACGCAGTATTTT
D gene: NA; clone size: many; V gene: TRBV6-5; J gene: TRBJ2-7; CDR3 protein: CASSYSAGAYEQYF; CDR3 DNA: TGTGCCAGCAGTTACTCGGCAGGGGCCTACGAGCAGTACTTC
D gene: NA; clone size: many; V gene: TRBV27; J gene: TRBJ2-6; CDR3 protein: CASSPLQPSGANVLTF; CDR3 DNA: TGTGCCAGCAGTCCGTTACAGCCTTCTGGGGCCAACGTCCTGACTTTC
D gene: NA; clone size: NA; V gene: TRBV4-3; J gene: TRBJ2-7; CDR3 protein: CASSQDLGRGYKQYF; CDR3 DNA: TGCGCCAGCAGCCAAGATTTGGGACGAGGCTACAAGCAGTACTTC
D gene: TRBD2; clone size: many; V gene: TRBV12-3/TRBV12-4; J gene: TRBJ2-4; CDR3 protein: CASSPTSGGLGDIQYF; CDR3 DNA: TGTGCCAGCAGCCCGACTAGCGGGGGCCTCGGAGACATTCAGTACTTC
D gene: NA; clone size: NA; V gene: TRBV29-1; J gene: TRBJ2-5; CDR3 protein: CSVEEGGGAGRETQYF; CDR3 DNA: TGCAGCGTTGAAGAAGGAGGGGGGGCTGGTAGGGAGACCCAGTACTTC
D gene: TRBD1; clone size: NA; V gene: TRBV19; J gene: TRBJ1-5; CDR3 protein: CASGGLTSNQPQHF; CDR3 DNA: TGTGCCTCAGGGGGGCTGACTAGCAATCAGCCCCAGCATTTT
D gene: TRBD2; clone size: many; V gene: TRBV11-2; J gene: TRBJ2-3; CDR3 protein: CASSLEGGTSGTSDTQYF; CDR3 DNA: TGTGCCAGCAGCTTAGAGGGCGGGACTAGCGGGACTTCAGATACGCAGTATTTT
D gene: NA; clone size: few; V gene: TRBV27; J gene: TRBJ1-1; CDR3 protein: CASSSPGHPNTEAFF; CDR3 DNA: TGTGCCAGCAGTTCTCCGGGACACCCGAACACTGAAGCTTTCTTT
D gene: NA; clone size: many; V gene: TRBV20-1; J gene: TRBJ2-1; CDR3 protein: CSVLFPYNEQFF; CDR3 DNA: TGCAGTGTCCTCTTCCCCTACAATGAGCAGTTCTTC
D gene: TRBD2; clone size: few; V gene: TRBV25-1; J gene: TRBJ2-3; CDR3 protein: CASRLASGTDTQYF; CDR3 DNA: TGTGCCAGTAGACTAGCGAGCGGCACAGATACGCAGTATTTT
D gene: NA; clone size: many; V gene: TRBV20-1; J gene: TRBJ2-7; CDR3 protein: CSARDIAEYYEQYF; CDR3 DNA: TGCAGTGCTAGAGATATTGCGGAATACTACGAGCAGTACTTC
D gene: TRBD1; clone size: few; V gene: TRBV11-2; J gene: TRBJ2-5; CDR3 protein: CASSRGTERETQYF; CDR3 DNA: TGTGCCAGCAGCCGAGGGACAGAGCGTGAGACCCAGTACTTC
D gene: TRBD1; clone size: NA; V gene: TRBV19; J gene: TRBJ1-1; CDR3 protein: CASSTLGQGTVDTEAFF; CDR3 DNA: TGTGCCAGTAGTACCCTCGGACAGGGGACCGTGGACACTGAAGCTTTCTTT
D gene: NA; clone size: many; V gene: TRBV24-1; J gene: TRBJ2-1; CDR3 protein: CATSFGTAPYNEQFF; CDR3 DNA: TGTGCCACCAGTTTCGGGACTGCCCCGTACAATGAGCAGTTCTTC
D gene: TRBD2; clone size: many; V gene: TRBV29-1; J gene: TRBJ2-3; CDR3 protein: CSVDEREAPDTQYF; CDR3 DNA: TGCAGCGTTGATGAGCGGGAGGCCCCAGATACGCAGTATTTT
D gene: TRBD1; clone size: NA; V gene: TRBV30; J gene: TRBJ2-7; CDR3 protein: CAWSVGDRGYEQYF; CDR3 DNA: TGTGCCTGGAGTGTTGGGGACAGGGGATACGAGCAGTACTTC
D gene: TRBD2; clone size: many; V gene: TRBV30; J gene: TRBJ2-5; CDR3 protein: CAWSWGGGQETQYF; CDR3 DNA: TGTGCCTGGAGTTGGGGCGGGGGACAAGAGACCCAGTACTTC
D gene: NA; clone size: few; V gene: TRBV6-2/TRBV6-3; J gene: TRBJ1-1; CDR3 protein: CASSYLAPNTEAFF; CDR3 DNA: TGTGCCAGCAGTTACCTGGCACCCAACACTGAAGCTTTCTTT
D gene: TRBD2; clone size: many; V gene: TRBV7-9; J gene: TRBJ2-1; CDR3 protein: CASIAEGLAGATDLDEQFF; CDR3 DNA: TGTGCCAGCATCGCAGAGGGACTAGCGGGAGCAACGGACTTGGATGAGCAGTTCTTC
D gene: TRBD1; clone size: many; V gene: TRBV28; J gene: TRBJ1-2; CDR3 protein: CASSHLQGADLRGGYTF; CDR3 DNA: TGTGCCAGCAGCCATCTTCAGGGGGCTGACCTTCGTGGTGGCTACACCTTC